The following is a TCR beta chain sequence with its context. Original analysis: Reference gene primer amplification in the assay estimated nucleated cell counts. Produced via immunoSEQ multiplex PCR; TCRdb's table is partial and in-frame only. D and trimming come from the DNA, and the V and J calls and clone size come from that table. The sample holds around 260,000 clones, about four fifths seen once. This record belongs to a study of blood T cell repertoires in COVID-19. Study-level information: The United States, Italy and Spain were the sources of the acute and convalescent COVID-19 samples. T cells, B-cell-depleted T cells, or PBMCs supplied cDNA or gDNA.

Deletions cut 1 base from V and 9 bases from J, with 24 bases between. CDR3 length: 17 residues. The sequenced material came from peripheral blood. This receptor was identified in a woman between 50 and 59 years old who had recovered from COVID-19. The gene calls are TRBV23-1 and TRBJ1-2; no definite D call. TRBV23-1 is recorded as an ORF, its role being uncertain. In DNA, the CDR3 is TGCGCCAGCAGTCAATATTGTACCGGGTCTTACCCGATTCGCTACACCTTC. This codes for CASSQYCTGSYPIRYTF.